These 8 T cell receptor beta chains were sequenced from one sample in a study of cytomegalovirus exposure and HLA in healthy donors (dated by TCRdb to the late 2010s). The library was generated by the immunoSEQ multiplex PCR assay. For the multiplex PCR, a mixture combining 60 forward primers for TCR Vbeta segments and 13 reverse primers for TCR Jbeta segments was used. TCRdb provides this immuneACCESS table in a form limited to in-frame rearrangements. Some clones are lacking; in checked studies, under half of them reflect an unresolved V gene, and why the rest are absent is not known. A total of roughly 200,000 clones appear in this sample, 8.5% to 10% of them only once. In total, the top ten clones hold over 1% of the sample. The sample comprised PBMCs. Receptors originate from a woman in her twenties or thirties in good health and CMV-seropositive.

CDR3 nucleotide sequence: TGTGCCAGCACCCCAGACAGCGTTTCACCCCTCCACTTT. Its protein is CASTPDSVSPLHF. The chain links TRBV25-1 to TRBJ1-6, with D possibly being TRBD1 (5 bases). The germline CDR1 and CDR2 sequences are MGHDK and SYGVNS. This CDR3 is built from 13 residues. Trimming pared 7 bases from V and 9 bases from J, leaving 13 bases between.

This clone was counted a few times. The chain joins TRBV29-1 to TRBJ1-2; no clear D gene. V was trimmed by 5 bases and J by 8 bases, leaving 3 bases between them. Germline lookup yields CDR1 SQVTM and CDR2 ANQGSEA. The CDR3 totals 8 residues. The CDR3 sequence is CSVRGYTF. For the CDR3, the DNA is TGCAGCGTTCGGGGCTACACCTTC.

This chain joins TRBV27 and TRBJ2-1; no clear D gene. V lost 6 bases and J 5 bases, leaving 17 bases between the germline ends. The CDR3 contains 15 residues. The germline CDR1 and CDR2 sequences are MNHEY and SMNVEV (reference sequence). The CDR3 here is CASRPPGSSNNEQFF. The CDR3 DNA reads as TGTGCCAGCAGACCCCCAGGAAGCAGCAACAATGAGCAGTTCTTC.

This clone was picked up a small number of times. The rearrangement uses TRBV7-9 and TRBJ2-7; the D is unclear. The CDR3 spans 11 residues. The germline V gene encodes CDR1 SEHNR and CDR2 FQNEAQ (reference sequence). V lost 3 bases, J lost 5 bases, and 5 bases lay in between. Here the CDR3 reads CASSLSDEQYF. DNA of the CDR3: TGTGCCAGCAGCTTGTCCGACGAGCAGTACTTC.

This clone has only a few counts. The chain links TRBV5-1 to TRBJ1-3; perhaps TRBD1 as D (5 bases). The V gene's germline CDR1 is SGHRS and CDR2 YFSETQ. The CDR3 loop spans 16 amino acids. Trimming removed 0 bases from V and 1 base from J, with 11 bases in between. DNA of the CDR3: TGCGCCAGCAGCTTGGGGGGACTCCCATCTGGAAACACCATATATTTT. This translates into CASSLGGLPSGNTIYF.

This clone came up a few times. J is TRBJ1-5 and V is TRBV10-3, with TRBD1 identical over 10 bases. The CDR3 totals 18 residues. Germline trimming cut 6 bases from V and 3 bases from J; bases unmatched to any gene: 14. Germline V lookup: CDR1 ENHRY, CDR2 SYGVKD. The CDR3 loop is CAIRAGTGAFLDNQPQHF. The CDR3 DNA reads TGTGCCATCAGGGCCGGGACAGGGGCATTCCTCGACAATCAGCCCCAGCATTTT.

The chain combines TRBV11-2 with TRBJ2-7; TRBD2 might be the D (6 bases). In germline, CDR1 is SGHAT, CDR2 FQNNGV. V lost 4 bases, J lost 3 bases, and 13 bases lay in between. CDR3 length: 14 amino acids. DNA of the CDR3: TGTGCCAGCAGCTCAAACCGGGGGAGCTACGAGCAGTACTTC. It codes for CASSSNRGSYEQYF.

This clone was recorded a few times. The chain combines TRBV4-1 with TRBJ2-2; 8 nucleotides match TRBD2. Germline V CDR1 and CDR2: MGHRA, YSYEKL. The CDR3 length is 15 residues. V shed 6 bases, J shed 3 bases, and the junction held 6 bases outside the gene matches. The CDR3 region is CASSPGGGYTGELFF. DNA for the CDR3: TGCGCCAGCAGTCCCGGGGGGGGTTACACCGGGGAGCTGTTTTTT.